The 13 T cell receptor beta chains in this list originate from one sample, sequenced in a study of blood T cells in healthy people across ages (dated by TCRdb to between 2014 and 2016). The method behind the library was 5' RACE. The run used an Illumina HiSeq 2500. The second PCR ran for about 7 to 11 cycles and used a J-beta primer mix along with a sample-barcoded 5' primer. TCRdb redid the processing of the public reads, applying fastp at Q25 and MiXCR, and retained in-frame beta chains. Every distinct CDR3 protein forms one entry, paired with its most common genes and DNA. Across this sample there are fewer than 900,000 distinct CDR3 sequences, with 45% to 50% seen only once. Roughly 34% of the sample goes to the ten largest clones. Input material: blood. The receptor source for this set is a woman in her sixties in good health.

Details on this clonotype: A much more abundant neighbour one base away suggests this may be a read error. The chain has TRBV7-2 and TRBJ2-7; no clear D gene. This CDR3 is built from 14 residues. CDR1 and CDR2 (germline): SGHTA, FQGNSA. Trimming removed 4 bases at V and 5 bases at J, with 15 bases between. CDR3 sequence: CASSSQKLSDEQYF. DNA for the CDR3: TGTGCCAGCAGCTCACAGAAACTTTCCGACGAGCAGTACTTC. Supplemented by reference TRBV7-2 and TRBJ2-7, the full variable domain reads GAGVSQSPSNKVTEKGKDVELRCDPISGHTALYWYRQSLGQGLEFLIYFQGNSAPDKSGLPSDRFSAERTGGSVSTLTIQRTQQEDSAVYLCASSSQKLSDEQYFGPGTRLTVT.

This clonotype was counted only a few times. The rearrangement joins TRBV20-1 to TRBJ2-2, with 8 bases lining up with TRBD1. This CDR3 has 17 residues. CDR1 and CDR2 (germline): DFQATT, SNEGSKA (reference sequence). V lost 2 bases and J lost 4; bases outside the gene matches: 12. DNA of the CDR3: TGCAGTGCTAGACCTCCCCTAGGACAGGGCGCCACCGGGGAGCTGTTTTTT. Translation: CSARPPLGQGATGELFF.

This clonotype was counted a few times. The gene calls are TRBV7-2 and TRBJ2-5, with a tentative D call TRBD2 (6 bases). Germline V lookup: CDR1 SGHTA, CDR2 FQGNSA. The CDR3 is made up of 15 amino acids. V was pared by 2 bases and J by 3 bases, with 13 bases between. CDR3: CASSLLDYPEETQYF. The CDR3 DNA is TGTGCCAGCAGCTTACTGGACTACCCGGAAGAGACCCAGTACTTC.

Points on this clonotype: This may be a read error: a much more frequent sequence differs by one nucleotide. CDR3 loop: CASSLWNGSPWKETQYF. The CDR3 DNA reads TGTGCCAGCAGTTTGTGGAATGGCAGCCCCTGGAAAGAGACCCAGTACTTC. The V and J genes are TRBV6-2 or TRBV6-3 and TRBJ2-5; the D is unclear. Per germline, CDR1 MNHEY and CDR2 SVGEGT. The CDR3 consists of 17 residues. Trimming took off 4 bases at V and 3 bases at J, with 21 bases between the two ends.

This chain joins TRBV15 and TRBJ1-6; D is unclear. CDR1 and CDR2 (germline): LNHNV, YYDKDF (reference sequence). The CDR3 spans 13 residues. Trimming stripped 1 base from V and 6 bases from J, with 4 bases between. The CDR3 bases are TGTGCCACCAGCAGAGGCGTTAATTCACCCCTCCACTTT. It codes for CATSRGVNSPLHF. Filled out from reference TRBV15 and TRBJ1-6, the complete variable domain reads DAMVIQNPRYQVTQFGKPVTLSCSQTLNHNVMYWYQQKSSQAPKLLFHYYDKDFNNEADTPDNFQSRRPNTSFCFLDIRSPGLGDTAMYLCATSRGVNSPLHFGNGTRLTVT.

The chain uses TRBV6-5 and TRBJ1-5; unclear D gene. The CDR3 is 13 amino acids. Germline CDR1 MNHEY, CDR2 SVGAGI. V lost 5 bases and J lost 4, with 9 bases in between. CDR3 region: CASSVVWNQPQHF. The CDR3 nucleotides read TGTGCCAGCAGTGTAGTTTGGAATCAGCCCCAGCATTTT.

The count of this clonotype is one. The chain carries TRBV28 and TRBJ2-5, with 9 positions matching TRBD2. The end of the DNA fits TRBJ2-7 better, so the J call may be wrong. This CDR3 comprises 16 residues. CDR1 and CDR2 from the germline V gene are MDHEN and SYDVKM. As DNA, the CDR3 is TGTGCCAGCAGTTTTGGGAGGGGACTAGCCGCCTACGAGCAGTACTTC. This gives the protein CASSFGRGLAAYEQYF.

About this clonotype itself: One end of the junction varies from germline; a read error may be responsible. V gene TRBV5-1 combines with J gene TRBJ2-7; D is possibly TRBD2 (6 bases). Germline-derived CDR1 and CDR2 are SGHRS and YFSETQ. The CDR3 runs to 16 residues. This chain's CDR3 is CASSLEVPGLTYEQHF. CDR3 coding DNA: TGCGCCAGCAGCTTGGAGGTCCCGGGACTGACCTACGAGCAGCACTTC.

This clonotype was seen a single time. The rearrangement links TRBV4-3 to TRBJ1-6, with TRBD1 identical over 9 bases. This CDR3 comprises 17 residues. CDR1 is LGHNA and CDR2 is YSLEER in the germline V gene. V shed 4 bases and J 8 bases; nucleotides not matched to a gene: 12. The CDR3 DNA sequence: TGCGCCAGCAGCCTCTCCATGGACAGGGGCGATGATTCACCCCTCCACTTT. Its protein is CASSLSMDRGDDSPLHF.

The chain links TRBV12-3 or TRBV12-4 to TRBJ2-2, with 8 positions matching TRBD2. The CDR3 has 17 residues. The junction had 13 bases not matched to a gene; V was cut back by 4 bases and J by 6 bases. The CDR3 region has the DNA TGTGCCAGCAGTTCACGTACGGGACTAGGGAGCGCCGGGGAGCTGTTTTTT. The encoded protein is CASSSRTGLGSAGELFF.

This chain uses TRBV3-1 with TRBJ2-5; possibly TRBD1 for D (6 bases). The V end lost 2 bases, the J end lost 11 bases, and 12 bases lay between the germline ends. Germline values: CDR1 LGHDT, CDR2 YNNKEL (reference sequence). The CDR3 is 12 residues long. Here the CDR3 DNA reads TGTGCCAGCAGCCAACGACAGGCGACGCAGTACTTC. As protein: CASSQRQATQYF.

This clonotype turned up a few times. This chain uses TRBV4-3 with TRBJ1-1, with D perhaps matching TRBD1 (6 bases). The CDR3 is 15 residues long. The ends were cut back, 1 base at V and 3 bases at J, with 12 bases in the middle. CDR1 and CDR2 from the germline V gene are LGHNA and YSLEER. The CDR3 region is CASSQVDRTYTEAFF. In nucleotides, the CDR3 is TGCGCCAGCAGCCAAGTCGACAGGACTTACACTGAAGCTTTCTTT.

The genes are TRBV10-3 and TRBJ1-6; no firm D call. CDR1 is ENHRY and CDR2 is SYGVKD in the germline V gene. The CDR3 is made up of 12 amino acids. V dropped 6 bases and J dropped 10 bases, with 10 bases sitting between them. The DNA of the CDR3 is TGTGCCATCAGCGCCGACACCTCACCCCTCCACTTT. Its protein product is CAISADTSPLHF.